This T cell receptor (beta chain) was sequenced in a study of shared clonotypes between healthy human individuals. Looked up from germline, CDR1 is MGHDK and CDR2 is SYGVNS. V lost 6 bases, J lost 5 bases, and 2 bases stayed unmatched. The length of the CDR3 is 13 residues. Generated by immunoSEQ multiplex PCR, the TCRdb table keeps only in-frame clones and is missing some. The table lists over 1.5 million clones, around 98% of them singletons. The sequence came from a man aged 30 to 45 in good health. Sequences were obtained from naive CD4+ T cells sorted from blood. Specified subset: CD45RA+ positively selected. The gene calls are TRBV25-1 and TRBJ1-4; 8 bases agree with TRBD1. The CDR3 loop reads CASRTGVNEKLFF. The CDR3 DNA follows: TGTGCCAGCAGGACAGGGGTAAATGAAAAACTGTTTTTT. The full variable domain, with the rest looked up from reference TRBV25-1 and TRBJ1-4, is EADIYQTPRYLVIGTGKKITLECSQTMGHDKMYWYQQDPGMELHLIHYSYGVNSTEKGDLSSESTVSRIRTEHFPLTLESARPSHTSQYLCASRTGVNEKLFFGSGTQLSVL.